The 11 T cell receptor beta chains below all came from one sample that was sequenced in a study of T-cell reconstitution after alpha-beta-depleted transplantation in children (TCRdb year 2016). The library came from PCR. TCRdb names Illumina HiSeq 2500 as the instrument used. Molecular barcoding was employed in the preparation of TCR libraries, with unique molecular identifiers being used to normalize TCRbeta repertoire quantification. TCRdb passed the public sequencing reads through fastp at Q25 and MiXCR, retaining productive beta sequences. CDR3 protein sequences are deduplicated, and each keeps its most common genes and DNA. This sample lists about 300,000 distinct CDR3 sequences; about 7.3% were detected once. 8.5% to 9.5% of the sample is in the top ten clones. These receptors lack a known antigen. What this sample's treatment or condition label stands for: allogeneic hematopoietic cell transplantation with graft depleted of TCRalphabeta T cells and CD19 B cells.

Overall study outcomes, separate from this receptor: Over the following months the frequencies of hyperexpanded clones went down, and after one year T-cell counts and TCRbeta diversity were mostly credited to newly produced T cells.

Sequenced here: peripheral blood, sampled 360 days after TCRalphabeta/CD19-depleted stem cell transplant. The receptors shown here come from a female patient aged 2 to 10 who had a stem cell transplant for Fanconi anemia, so the T cells may come from the graft donor.

This clonotype was detected many times. The chain is built from TRBV4-1 and TRBJ2-3; D gene unclear. Germline CDR1 and CDR2: MGHRA and YSYEKL. Between the trimmed V and J ends, which lost 4 bases and 5 bases, there was a span of 10 bases. This CDR3 is built from 13 residues. The CDR3 DNA follows: TGCGCCAGCAGCCCTGTCGTAGGAGATACGCAGTATTTT. This gives the protein CASSPVVGDTQYF.

This clonotype has ten or more counts. In DNA form, the CDR3 reads TGTGCCAGCACGGAACCCGGGGGCGGGGAGCTGTTTTTT. The encoded protein is CASTEPGGGELFF. The chain employs TRBV28 and TRBJ2-2; a weak D match, TRBD2 (6 bases). Germline-derived CDR1 and CDR2 are MDHEN and SYDVKM. The V end lost 7 bases, the J end lost 7 bases, and 13 bases lay between the germline ends. This CDR3 region has 13 residues. The complete variable domain, with remaining parts taken from reference TRBV28 and TRBJ2-2, reads DVKVTQSSRYLVKRTGEKVFLECVQDMDHENMFWYRQDPGLGLRLIYFSYDVKMKEKGDIPEGYSVSREKKERFSLILESASTNQTSMYLCASTEPGGGELFFGEGSRLTVL.

This clonotype was seen a few times. The V and J genes are TRBV9 and TRBJ1-1, with 8 positions matching TRBD1. V shed 4 bases, J shed 0 bases, and the junction held 5 bases outside the gene matches. CDR3 length: 15 amino acids. Germline-derived CDR1 and CDR2 are SGDLS and YYNGEE. For the CDR3, the DNA is TGTGCCAGCAGCCGGGACAGGATAATGAACACTGAAGCTTTCTTT. Translating gives CASSRDRIMNTEAFF.

This clonotype was seen a handful of times. V and J are TRBV20-1 and TRBJ2-1; 9 bases align to TRBD2. V dropped 2 bases and J dropped 0; count of bases not matched to a gene: 5. The CDR3 has 16 residues. Germline CDR1 DFQATT, CDR2 SNEGSKA (reference sequence). The CDR3: CSARIAGALSYNEQFF. The CDR3 DNA is TGCAGTGCTAGAATAGCGGGGGCCCTCTCCTACAATGAGCAGTTCTTC.

As DNA, the CDR3 is TGTGCCAGCAGCCGTCCCAGGGGAAAACTGTTTTTT. Translating it yields CASSRPRGKLFF. The chain has TRBV6-6 and TRBJ1-4, with a weak D call TRBD1 (6 bases). The CDR3 totals 12 residues. The V and J ends lost 6 bases and 10 bases respectively, with 12 bases between them. Germline V lookup: CDR1 MNHNY, CDR2 SVGAGI (reference sequence).

Here the CDR3 reads CASSLNGRQYF. The CDR3 DNA is TGTGCCAGCAGCTTAAACGGCCGCCAGTACTTC. This chain connects TRBV7-2 to TRBJ2-5; D ambiguous. Per the germline V gene, CDR1 is SGHTA and CDR2 is FQGNSA. V was trimmed by 2 bases and J by 10 bases, leaving 8 bases between them. This CDR3 has 11 amino acids. The variable domain in full, with the rest retrieved from reference TRBV7-2 and TRBJ2-5, is GAGVSQSPSNKVTEKGKDVELRCDPISGHTALYWYRQSLGQGLEFLIYFQGNSAPDKSGLPSDRFSAERTGGSVSTLTIQRTQQEDSAVYLCASSLNGRQYFGPGTRLLVL.

This rearrangement joins TRBV25-1 to TRBJ1-1; D is ambiguous. The CDR3 loop spans 14 amino acids. CDR1 is MGHDK, CDR2 SYGVNS, per germline. Trimming pared 2 bases from V and 4 bases from J, leaving 11 bases between. CDR3 coding DNA: TGTGCCAGCAGTGAAGTTTCAGGCTTCACTGAAGCTTTCTTT. Translated, it gives CASSEVSGFTEAFF.

This clonotype was observed many times. The CDR3, as DNA: TGTGCCACCAGCAGAGATCGGGGGGGATCGGGAGGCTACACCTTC. It yields the protein CATSRDRGGSGGYTF. This chain connects TRBV15 to TRBJ1-2; D is perhaps TRBD1 (5 bases). Trimming took 0 bases from V and 8 from J, leaving 16 bases between them. This CDR3 spans 15 amino acids. Germline CDR1 and CDR2: LNHNV and YYDKDF (reference sequence).

This clonotype was detected ten times or more. V and J are TRBV29-1 and TRBJ1-2; D remains ambiguous. Looked up from germline, CDR1 is SQVTM and CDR2 is ANQGSEA. Deletions cut 3 bases from V and 6 bases from J, with 8 bases between. The CDR3 sequence is 11 residues long. In nucleotides, the CDR3 is TGCAGCGTTGATTCCGGAAATGGCTACACCTTC. Its translation: CSVDSGNGYTF.

This clonotype has at least ten counts. V and J are TRBV7-2 and TRBJ1-2; 7 bases agree with TRBD1. CDR3 length: 15 residues. Germline V gives CDR1 SGHTA, CDR2 FQGNSA. With V trimmed by 1 base and J by 0 bases, 2 bases remained unmatched. The DNA for the CDR3 is TGTGCCAGCAGCTTAGAGCAGGGGGCTAACTATGGCTACACCTTC. Residues: CASSLEQGANYGYTF. The whole variable domain, filled in from reference TRBV7-2 and TRBJ1-2, reads GAGVSQSPSNKVTEKGKDVELRCDPISGHTALYWYRQSLGQGLEFLIYFQGNSAPDKSGLPSDRFSAERTGGSVSTLTIQRTQQEDSAVYLCASSLEQGANYGYTFGSGTRLTVV.

The rearrangement joins TRBV20-1 to TRBJ2-1, with D perhaps TRBD1 (5 bases). Germline V lookup: CDR1 DFQATT, CDR2 SNEGSKA (reference sequence). The CDR3 is 10 amino acids. Trimming took off 0 bases at V and 12 bases at J, with 6 bases between the two ends. This CDR3 is CSARDRGQFF. For the CDR3, the DNA is TGCAGTGCTAGAGATAGGGGGCAGTTCTTC.